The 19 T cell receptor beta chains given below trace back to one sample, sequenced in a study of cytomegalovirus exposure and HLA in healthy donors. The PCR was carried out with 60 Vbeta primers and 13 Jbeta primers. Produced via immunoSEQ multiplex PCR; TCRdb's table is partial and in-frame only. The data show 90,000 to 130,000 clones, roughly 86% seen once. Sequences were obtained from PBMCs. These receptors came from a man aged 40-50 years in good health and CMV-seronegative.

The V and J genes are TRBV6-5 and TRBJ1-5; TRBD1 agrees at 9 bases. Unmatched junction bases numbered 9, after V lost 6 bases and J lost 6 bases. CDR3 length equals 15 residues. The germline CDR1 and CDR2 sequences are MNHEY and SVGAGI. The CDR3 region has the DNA TGTGCCAGCAGCCCCTCGGACAGGGGAAGTCAGCCCCAGCATTTT. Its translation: CASSPSDRGSQPQHF.

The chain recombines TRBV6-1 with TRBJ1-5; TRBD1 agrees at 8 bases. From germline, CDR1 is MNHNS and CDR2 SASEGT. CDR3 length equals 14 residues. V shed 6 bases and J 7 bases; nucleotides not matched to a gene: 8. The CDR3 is CASRETGGRQPQHF. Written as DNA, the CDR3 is TGTGCCAGCAGGGAAACAGGGGGAAGGCAGCCCCAGCATTTT.

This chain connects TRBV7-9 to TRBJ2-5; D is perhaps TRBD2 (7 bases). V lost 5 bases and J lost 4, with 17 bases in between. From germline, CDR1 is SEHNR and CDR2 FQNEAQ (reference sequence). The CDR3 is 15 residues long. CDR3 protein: CASSRGASGGETQYF. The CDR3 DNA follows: TGTGCCAGCAGCAGGGGGGCTAGCGGTGGAGAGACCCAGTACTTC.

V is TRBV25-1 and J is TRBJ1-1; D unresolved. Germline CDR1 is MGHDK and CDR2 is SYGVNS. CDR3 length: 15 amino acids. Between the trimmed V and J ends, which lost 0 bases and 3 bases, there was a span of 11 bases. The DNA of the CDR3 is TGTGCCAGCAGTGAATATACGGGTAGAGACACTGAAGCTTTCTTT. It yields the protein CASSEYTGRDTEAFF.

This chain's CDR3 is CASSVEGDKALPYGYTF. The CDR3 DNA reads TGTGCCAGCAGCGTAGAGGGGGACAAGGCGTTACCCTATGGCTACACCTTC. V and J are TRBV9 and TRBJ1-2; D is possibly TRBD1 (6 bases). The ends were cut back, 0 bases at V and 4 bases at J, with 19 bases in the middle. Germline-derived CDR1 and CDR2 are SGDLS and YYNGEE. The CDR3 runs to 17 residues.

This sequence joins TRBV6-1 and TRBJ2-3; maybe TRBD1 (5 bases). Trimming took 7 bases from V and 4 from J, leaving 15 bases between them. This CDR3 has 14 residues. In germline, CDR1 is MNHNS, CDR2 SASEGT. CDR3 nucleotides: TGTGCCAGCACCTTCTCTATGACAGCAGATACGCAGTATTTT. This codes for CASTFSMTADTQYF.

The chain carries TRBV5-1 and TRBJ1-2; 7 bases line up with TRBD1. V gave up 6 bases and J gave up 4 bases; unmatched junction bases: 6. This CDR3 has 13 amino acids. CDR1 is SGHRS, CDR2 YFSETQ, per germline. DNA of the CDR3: TGCGCCAGCACCACACAGGGGAGCTATGGCTACACCTTC. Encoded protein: CASTTQGSYGYTF.

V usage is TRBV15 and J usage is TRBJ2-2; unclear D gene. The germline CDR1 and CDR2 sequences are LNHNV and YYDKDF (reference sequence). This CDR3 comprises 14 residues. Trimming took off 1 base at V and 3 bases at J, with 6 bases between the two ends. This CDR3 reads CATSRGLDTGELFF. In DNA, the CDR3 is TGTGCCACCAGCAGAGGACTGGACACCGGGGAGCTGTTTTTT.

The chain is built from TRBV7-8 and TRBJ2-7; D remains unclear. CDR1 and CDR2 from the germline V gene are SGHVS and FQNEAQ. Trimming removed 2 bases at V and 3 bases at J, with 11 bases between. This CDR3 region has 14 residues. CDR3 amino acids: CASSLNSPNYEQYF. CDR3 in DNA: TGTGCCAGCAGCTTAAATAGTCCGAACTACGAGCAGTACTTC.

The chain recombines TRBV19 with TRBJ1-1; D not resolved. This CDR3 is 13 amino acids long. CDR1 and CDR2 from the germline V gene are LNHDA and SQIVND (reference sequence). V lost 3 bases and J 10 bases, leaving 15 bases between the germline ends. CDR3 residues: CASSIFGTSGAFF. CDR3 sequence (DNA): TGTGCCAGTAGTATTTTTGGCACGTCAGGAGCTTTCTTT.

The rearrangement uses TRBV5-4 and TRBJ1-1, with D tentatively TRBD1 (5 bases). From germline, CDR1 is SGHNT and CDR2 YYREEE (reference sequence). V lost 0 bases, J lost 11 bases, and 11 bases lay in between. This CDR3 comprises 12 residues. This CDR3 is CASSLAQGMAFF. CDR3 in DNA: TGTGCCAGCAGCTTGGCTCAGGGTATGGCTTTCTTT.

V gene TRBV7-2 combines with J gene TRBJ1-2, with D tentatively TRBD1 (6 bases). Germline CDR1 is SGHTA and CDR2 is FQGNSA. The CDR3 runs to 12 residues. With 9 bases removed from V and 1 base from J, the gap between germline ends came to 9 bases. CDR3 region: CASIGGNYGYTF. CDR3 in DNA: TGTGCCAGTATAGGGGGTAACTATGGCTACACCTTC.

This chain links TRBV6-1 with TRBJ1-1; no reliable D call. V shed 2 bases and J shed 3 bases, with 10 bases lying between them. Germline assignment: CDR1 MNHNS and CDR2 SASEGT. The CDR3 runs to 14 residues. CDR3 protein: CASSERADYTEAFF. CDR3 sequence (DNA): TGTGCCAGCAGTGAAAGGGCGGACTACACTGAAGCTTTCTTT.

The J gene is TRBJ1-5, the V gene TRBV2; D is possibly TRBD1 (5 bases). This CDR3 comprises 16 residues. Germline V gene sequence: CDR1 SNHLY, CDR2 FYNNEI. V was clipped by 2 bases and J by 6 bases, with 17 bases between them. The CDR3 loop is CASSERQMKGRQPQHF. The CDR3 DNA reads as TGTGCCAGCAGTGAAAGACAGATGAAAGGACGTCAGCCCCAGCATTTT.

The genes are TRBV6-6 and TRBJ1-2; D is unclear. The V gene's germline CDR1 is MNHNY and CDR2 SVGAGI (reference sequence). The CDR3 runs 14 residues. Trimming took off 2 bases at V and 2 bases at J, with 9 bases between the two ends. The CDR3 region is CASSYGQVNYGYTF. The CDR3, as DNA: TGTGCCAGCAGTTACGGGCAGGTGAACTATGGCTACACCTTC.

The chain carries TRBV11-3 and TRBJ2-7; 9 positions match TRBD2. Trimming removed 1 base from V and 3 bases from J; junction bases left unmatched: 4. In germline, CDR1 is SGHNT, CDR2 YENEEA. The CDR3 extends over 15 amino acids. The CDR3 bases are TGTGCCAGCAGCTTAGGGGCGGGGGGGCACTACGAGCAGTACTTC. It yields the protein CASSLGAGGHYEQYF. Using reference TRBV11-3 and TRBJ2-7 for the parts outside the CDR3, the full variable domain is EAGVVQSPRYKIIEKKQPVAFWCNPISGHNTLYWYLQNLGQGPELLIRYENEEAVDDSQLPKDRFSAERLKGVDSTLKIQPAELGDSAVYLCASSLGAGGHYEQYFGPGTRLTVT.

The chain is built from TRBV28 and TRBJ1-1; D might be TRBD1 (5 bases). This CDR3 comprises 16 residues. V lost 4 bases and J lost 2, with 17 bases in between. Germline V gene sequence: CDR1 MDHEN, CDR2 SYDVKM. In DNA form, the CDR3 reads TGTGCCAGCAGTTACCCCGCTCCGGGGGGTAACACTGAAGCTTTCTTT. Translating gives CASSYPAPGGNTEAFF.

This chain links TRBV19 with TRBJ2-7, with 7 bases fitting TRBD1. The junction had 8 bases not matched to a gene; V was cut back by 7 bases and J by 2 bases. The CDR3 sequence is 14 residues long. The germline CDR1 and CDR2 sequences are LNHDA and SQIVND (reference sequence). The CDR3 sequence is CASTPTGNPYEQYF. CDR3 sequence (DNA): TGTGCCAGTACCCCGACAGGGAACCCCTACGAGCAGTACTTC.

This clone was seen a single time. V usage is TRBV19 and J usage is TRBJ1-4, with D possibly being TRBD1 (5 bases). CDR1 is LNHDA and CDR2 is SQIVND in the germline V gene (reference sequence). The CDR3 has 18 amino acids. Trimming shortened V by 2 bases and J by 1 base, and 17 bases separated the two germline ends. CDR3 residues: CASSISLRTIRTNEKLFF. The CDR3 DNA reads TGTGCCAGTAGTATATCTCTTCGGACAATTCGAACTAATGAAAAACTGTTTTTT.